This T cell receptor (beta chain) was sequenced during a study of technical replicates of blood from a handful of donors. TCRdb's copy holds only in-frame clones and misses some; the assay was immunoSEQ multiplex PCR. The profile covers about 81,000 clones, with around 92% appearing a single time and roughly 0.25% taken by the ten largest. Per germline, CDR1 MGHRA and CDR2 YSYEKL. This CDR3 region has 15 residues. V was trimmed by 0 bases and J by 4 bases, leaving 13 bases between them. This clonotype was obtained from a human donor in good health. The chain recombines TRBV4-1 with TRBJ2-7; D may be TRBD2 (6 bases). The sequenced sample was T cells isolated from PBMCs. CDR3 residues: CASSQERDWRYEQYF. Here the CDR3 DNA reads TGCGCCAGCAGCCAAGAAAGGGACTGGCGGTACGAGCAGTACTTC.